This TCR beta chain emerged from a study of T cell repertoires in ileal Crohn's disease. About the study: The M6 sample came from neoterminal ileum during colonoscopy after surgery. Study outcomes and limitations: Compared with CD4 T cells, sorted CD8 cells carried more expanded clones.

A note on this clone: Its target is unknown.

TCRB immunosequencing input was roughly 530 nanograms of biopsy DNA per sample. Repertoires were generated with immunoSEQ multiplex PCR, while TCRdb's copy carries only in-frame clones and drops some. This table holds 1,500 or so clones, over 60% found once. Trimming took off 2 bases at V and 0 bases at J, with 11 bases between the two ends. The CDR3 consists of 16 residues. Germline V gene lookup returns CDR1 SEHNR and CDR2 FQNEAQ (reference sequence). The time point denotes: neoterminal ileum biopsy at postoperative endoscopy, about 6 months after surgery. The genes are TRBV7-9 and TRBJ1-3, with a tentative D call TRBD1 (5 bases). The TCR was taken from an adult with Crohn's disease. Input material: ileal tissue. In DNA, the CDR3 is TGTGCCAGCAGCTTACTCACAGGCCCCTCTGGAAACACCATATATTTT. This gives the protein CASSLLTGPSGNTIYF. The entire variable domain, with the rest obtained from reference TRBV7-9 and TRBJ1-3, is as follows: DTGVSQNPRHKITKRGQNVTFRCDPISEHNRLYWYRQTLGQGPEFLTYFQNEAQLEKSRLLSDRFSAERPKGSFSTLEIQRTEQGDSAMYLCASSLLTGPSGNTIYFGEGSWLTVV.